The next 32 T cell receptor beta chains were all read from a single sample in a study of early T cells in non-severe SARS-CoV-2 infection. TCRdb fed the 5' RACE reads into MiXCR, producing one record per CDR3 protein. This sample has some 96,000 distinct CDR3 sequences, with less than 15% found just once. Sequenced material: whole blood. The receptors here all came from an adult who was a healthcare worker with PCR-confirmed SARS-CoV-2 infection or an uninfected control (not recorded which).

Many counts were recorded for this clonotype. The rearrangement joins TRBV10-3 to TRBJ2-1; 10 bases are a match to TRBD2. Per the germline V gene, CDR1 is ENHRY and CDR2 is SYGVKD. This CDR3 region has 16 residues. The V gene end was trimmed by 10 bases and the J gene end by 4 bases; junction bases not matched to a gene: 13. CDR3 region: CATGEKGLADYNEQFF. Written as DNA, the CDR3 is TGTGCCACCGGAGAGAAAGGACTAGCGGATTACAATGAGCAGTTCTTC.

This clonotype was seen more than once but under ten times. This chain uses TRBV6-5 with TRBJ1-2; 7 bases match TRBD1. The CDR3 is 11 residues long. V trimming: 6 bases; J trimming: 6 bases; junction bases outside the gene matches: 1. CDR1 is MNHEY and CDR2 is SVGAGI in the germline V gene. CDR3 sequence reads: CASSRGNGYTF. The CDR3 DNA reads as TGTGCCAGCAGCAGGGGGAATGGCTACACCTTC.

This clonotype was observed a handful of times. The chain employs TRBV7-2 and TRBJ1-4; possibly TRBD1 for D (6 bases). This CDR3 contains 13 residues. The V and J ends lost 6 bases and 7 bases respectively, with 12 bases between them. Germline values: CDR1 SGHTA, CDR2 FQGNSA. For the CDR3, the DNA is TGTGCCAGCAGACAGGGCGTTCGTGAAAAACTGTTTTTT. It encodes CASRQGVREKLFF.

This clonotype appeared a few times. This chain joins TRBV18 and TRBJ2-7; D is uncertain. V lost 0 bases and J lost 1, with 7 bases in between. Germline V gene sequence: CDR1 KGHSH, CDR2 LQKENI. The CDR3 contains 14 residues. The CDR3: CASSPPDRSYEQYF. In nucleotides, the CDR3 is TGTGCCAGCTCACCACCGGACCGATCCTACGAGCAGTACTTC.

This chain links TRBV5-1 with TRBJ1-6; TRBD1 might be the D (5 bases). CDR1 and CDR2 from the germline V gene are SGHRS and YFSETQ. The V end was cut by 2 bases, the J end by 5 bases, with 8 bases between. The CDR3 is made up of 14 amino acids. As DNA, the CDR3 is TGCGCCAGCAGCTTAGGGGAACATAATTCACCCCTCCACTTT. Amino acids: CASSLGEHNSPLHF.

This clonotype was picked up a small number of times. The V gene is TRBV28, the J gene TRBJ2-3; weak D call: TRBD1 (5 bases). Germline CDR1 reads MDHEN; CDR2 reads SYDVKM. V lost 3 bases and J 8 bases, leaving 9 bases between the germline ends. The CDR3 extends over 12 amino acids. CDR3 sequence reads: CASSFRGVTQYF. In DNA form, the CDR3 reads TGTGCCAGCAGTTTTAGGGGCGTTACGCAGTATTTT.

This clonotype was counted a few times. J is TRBJ2-7 and V is TRBV7-2; D perhaps matches TRBD1 (6 bases). CDR1 is SGHTA and CDR2 is FQGNSA in the germline V gene. There are 14 residues in the CDR3. The V and J ends lost 4 bases and 3 bases respectively, with 13 bases between them. CDR3 DNA sequence: TGTGCCAGCAGCTCGGTCGGACAGAACTACGAGCAGTACTTC. This codes for CASSSVGQNYEQYF.

The sample holds many counts of this clonotype. The gene calls are TRBV6-2 or TRBV6-3 and TRBJ1-1; D gene ambiguous. Germline V gives CDR1 MNHEY, CDR2 SVGEGT. The CDR3 sequence is 14 residues long. V was pared by 6 bases and J by 0 bases, with 11 bases between. The CDR3 DNA reads as TGTGCCAGCAGATGGAGAGGGATGAACACTGAAGCTTTCTTT. This translates into CASRWRGMNTEAFF.

This clonotype was seen a handful of times. V is TRBV20-1 and J is TRBJ2-3, with 8 positions matching TRBD2. The CDR3 covers 13 residues. Germline V CDR1 and CDR2: DFQATT, SNEGSKA (reference sequence). With V trimmed by 7 bases and J by 1 base, 4 bases remained unmatched. The CDR3 here is CSVRGGGTDTQYF. CDR3 in DNA: TGCAGTGTCCGGGGGGGAGGCACAGATACGCAGTATTTT.

This clonotype was seen a few times. V is TRBV3-1 and J is TRBJ2-2, with TRBD2 matching 11 bases. V shed 2 bases and J 4 bases; nucleotides not matched to a gene: 9. This CDR3 comprises 18 residues. Germline V CDR1 and CDR2: LGHDT, YNNKEL (reference sequence). CDR3 residues: CASSQSTLAGGLTGELFF. The CDR3 coding sequence is TGTGCCAGCAGCCAATCGACTCTAGCGGGGGGACTCACCGGGGAGCTGTTTTTT.

The chain is built from TRBV29-1 and TRBJ1-1; D is undetermined. This CDR3 region has 15 residues. V dropped 7 bases and J dropped 2 bases, with 20 bases sitting between them. CDR1 is SQVTM and CDR2 is ANQGSEA in the germline V gene. CDR3 in amino acids: CSARAVGSYNTEAFF. The CDR3, as DNA: TGCAGCGCTAGAGCGGTGGGGTCGTATAACACTGAAGCTTTCTTT.

V gene TRBV5-4 combines with J gene TRBJ1-4; D is perhaps TRBD1 (6 bases). This CDR3 comprises 15 residues. Trimming pared 4 bases from V and 8 bases from J, leaving 18 bases between. In germline, CDR1 is SGHNT, CDR2 YYREEE (reference sequence). CDR3 sequence: CASSHGQPDPEKLFF. The CDR3 nucleotides read TGTGCCAGCAGCCACGGACAGCCGGACCCCGAAAAACTGTTTTTT.

The rearrangement uses TRBV12-3 or TRBV12-4 and TRBJ1-1, with TRBD1 matching over 7 bases. The ends lost 7 bases at V and 3 bases at J; junction bases unmatched: 8. The CDR3 extends over 14 amino acids. In nucleotides, the CDR3 is TGTGCCAGCAATTCGGGACAGCCCCACACTGAAGCTTTCTTT. Translating gives CASNSGQPHTEAFF.

Turning to this clonotype: A much more abundant neighbour one base away suggests this may be a read error. The chain links TRBV3-1 to TRBJ1-5; 7 bases agree with TRBD1. The CDR3 length is 13 residues. CDR1 and CDR2 from the germline V gene are LGHDT and YNNKEL (reference sequence). This chain's CDR3 is CAGSQLGGQPQHF. The CDR3 DNA reads as TGTGCCGGCAGCCAATTAGGGGGCCAGCCCCAGCATTTT.

There are many counts of this clonotype. CDR3 in amino acids: CASSPQRQGISGNTIYF. CDR3 nucleotide sequence: TGTGCCAGCAGCCCCCAGCGGCAGGGGATCTCTGGAAACACCATATATTTT. The chain has TRBV11-2 and TRBJ1-3, with D possibly being TRBD1 (6 bases). Per germline, CDR1 SGHAT and CDR2 FQNNGV. This CDR3 is built from 17 residues. V gave up 5 bases and J gave up 0 bases, with 17 bases separating them.

The chain is built from TRBV5-6 and TRBJ1-6, with TRBD1 as a possible D gene (5 bases). Germline CDR1 and CDR2: SGHDT and YYEEEE. The ends were cut back, 5 bases at V and 8 bases at J, with 26 bases in the middle. The CDR3 extends over 18 amino acids. DNA of the CDR3: TGTGCCAGCAGTCCCGAGTCAGGGTCCCACCGGAGGGATTCACCCCTCCACTTT. This encodes CASSPESGSHRRDSPLHF.

This clonotype was observed a handful of times. Here the CDR3 reads CASSPLPGRVYEQYF. The CDR3 DNA reads TGTGCCAGCAGCCCTCTGCCGGGCCGAGTCTACGAGCAGTACTTC. The chain recombines TRBV13 with TRBJ2-7; D uncertain. V lost 5 bases and J 3 bases, leaving 17 bases between the germline ends. Per germline, CDR1 PRHDT and CDR2 FYEKMQ (reference sequence). The CDR3 loop spans 15 amino acids. Variable domain in full (rest from reference TRBV13 and TRBJ2-7): AAGVIQSPRHLIKEKRETATLKCYPIPRHDTVYWYQQGPGQDPQFLISFYEKMQSDKGSIPDRFSAQQFSDYHSELNMSSLELGDSALYFCASSPLPGRVYEQYFGPGTRLTVT.

The chain links TRBV11-2 to TRBJ2-2; the match to TRBD1 covers 7 bases. V was pared by 7 bases and J by 1 base, with 6 bases of the junction left unmatched. The CDR3 is made up of 15 amino acids. The V gene's germline CDR1 is SGHAT and CDR2 FQNNGV. The CDR3 sequence: CASTPDRENTGELFF. CDR3 in DNA: TGTGCCAGCACCCCCGACAGGGAGAACACCGGGGAGCTGTTTTTT. Combining the CDR3 with reference TRBV11-2 and TRBJ2-2 gives the whole variable domain EAGVAQSPRYKIIEKRQSVAFWCNPISGHATLYWYQQILGQGPKLLIQFQNNGVVDDSQLPKDRFSAERLKGVDSTLKIQPAKLEDSAVYLCASTPDRENTGELFFGEGSRLTVL.

This clonotype was observed a handful of times. The CDR3 region is CASSYGETGELFF. The CDR3 DNA sequence: TGTGCCAGCAGTTACGGGGAGACCGGGGAGCTGTTTTTT. The chain carries TRBV6-2 or TRBV6-3 and TRBJ2-2; weak D call: TRBD2 (5 bases). The CDR3 has 13 residues. CDR1 and CDR2 (germline): MNHEY, SVGEGT. Trimming shortened V by 2 bases and J by 5 bases, and 6 bases separated the two germline ends.

This clonotype was recorded at least ten times. The CDR3: CASSPWGLRTDTQYF. The CDR3 bases are TGTGCCAGCAGTCCGTGGGGCCTCCGCACAGATACGCAGTATTTT. The rearrangement links TRBV12-3 or TRBV12-4 to TRBJ2-3; D is possibly TRBD1 (5 bases). The CDR3 sequence is 15 residues long. V was trimmed by 5 bases and J by 1 base, leaving 13 bases between them.

The chain recombines TRBV7-2 with TRBJ2-1, with TRBD2 matching over 8 bases. Germline CDR1 reads SGHTA; CDR2 reads FQGNSA. The junction had 4 bases not matched to a gene; V was cut back by 2 bases and J by 4 bases. The CDR3 has 15 residues. The CDR3 DNA reads as TGTGCCAGCAGCTTACTAGCGGGCTCGTACAATGAGCAGTTCTTC. This codes for CASSLLAGSYNEQFF.

This clonotype came up a few times. J is TRBJ2-1 and V is TRBV20-1, with TRBD2 matching 13 bases. The CDR3 has 13 amino acids. Germline-derived CDR1 and CDR2 are DFQATT and SNEGSKA (reference sequence). The V gene end was trimmed by 6 bases and the J gene end by 12 bases; junction bases not matched to a gene: 8. Here the CDR3 reads CSAPGLAGDWQFF. In nucleotides, the CDR3 is TGCAGTGCCCCCGGACTAGCGGGGGATTGGCAGTTCTTC.

The chain recombines TRBV19 with TRBJ2-2; D is unclear. Trimming left V 6 bases short and J 9 bases short, with 11 bases between. CDR3 length: 12 amino acids. Germline CDR1 and CDR2: LNHDA and SQIVND (reference sequence). CDR3: CASSPAGRELFF. Written as DNA, the CDR3 is TGTGCCAGTAGCCCCGCAGGCCGGGAGCTGTTTTTT.

The table lists this clonotype with a few counts. The chain has TRBV5-1 and TRBJ2-2; tentatively, D is TRBD1 (7 bases). Germline CDR1 and CDR2: SGHRS and YFSETQ. The V end lost 4 bases, the J end lost 3 bases, and 19 bases lay between the germline ends. There are 17 residues in the CDR3. In nucleotides, the CDR3 is TGCGCCAGCAGCCCGGGGGCGGGACAGCTATACACCGGGGAGCTGTTTTTT. Protein: CASSPGAGQLYTGELFF.

As regards this clonotype: Mismatch with germline at one junction end may stem from a read error. The chain carries TRBV20-1 and TRBJ2-7; 9 bases are a match to TRBD2. Germline loops: CDR1 DFQATT, CDR2 SNEGSKA (reference sequence). The CDR3 runs to 14 residues. The CDR3, as DNA: TGCAGTGCAAGAGTCTCTAGCGGGGTTGGCGAGCAGTACTTC. This codes for CSARVSSGVGEQYF.

This clonotype came up many times. The J gene is TRBJ1-6, the V gene TRBV15; D is unclear. The CDR3 totals 15 residues. Germline lookup yields CDR1 LNHNV and CDR2 YYDKDF (reference sequence). Trimming removed 3 bases at V and 7 bases at J, with 13 bases between. The CDR3 loop is CATSRTVWSNSPLHF. The CDR3 region has the DNA TGTGCCACCAGCAGGACGGTCTGGTCGAATTCACCCCTCCACTTT.

This clonotype was found a few times. The chain uses TRBV20-1 and TRBJ2-5; the D is unclear. The CDR3 contains 15 residues. Germline-derived CDR1 and CDR2 are DFQATT and SNEGSKA (reference sequence). With 0 bases removed from V and 1 base from J, the gap between germline ends came to 12 bases. The DNA for the CDR3 is TGCAGTGCTAGAGATCCGAGACGGAGCCAAGAGACCCAGTACTTC. This gives the protein CSARDPRRSQETQYF.

This clonotype was counted only a few times. V is TRBV6-2 or TRBV6-3 and J is TRBJ2-2; TRBD1 matches at 8 bases. Germline lookup yields CDR1 MNHEY and CDR2 SVGEGT. The CDR3 is made up of 15 amino acids. The trim removed 3 bases at V and 4 bases at J, leaving 4 bases unmatched. CDR3 in amino acids: CASSYRQGITGELFF. DNA for the CDR3: TGTGCCAGCAGTTATCGACAGGGGATCACCGGGGAGCTGTTTTTT.

The rearrangement links TRBV5-1 to TRBJ1-6; D is unresolved. V lost 0 bases and J lost 10, with 11 bases in between. Germline V gives CDR1 SGHRS, CDR2 YFSETQ. This CDR3 region has 14 residues. The CDR3 reads CASSLASAWSPLHF. For the CDR3, the DNA is TGCGCCAGCAGCTTGGCCAGCGCTTGGTCACCCCTCCACTTT. The variable domain in full, completed from reference TRBV5-1 and TRBJ1-6, reads KAGVTQTPRYLIKTRGQQVTLSCSPISGHRSVSWYQQTPGQGLQFLFEYFSETQRNKGNFPGRFSGRQFSNSRSEMNVSTLELGDSALYLCASSLASAWSPLHFGNGTRLTVT.

This clonotype came up many times. V gene TRBV6-4 combines with J gene TRBJ2-3; maybe TRBD2 (6 bases). Germline V gives CDR1 MRHNA, CDR2 SNTAGT. CDR3 length: 14 residues. Trimming removed 2 bases from V and 2 bases from J, with 8 bases in between. DNA for the CDR3: TGTGCCAGCAGTGACGCTAGCGACACAGATACGCAGTATTTT. This sequence encodes CASSDASDTDTQYF.

The sample holds many counts of this clonotype. The chain employs TRBV28 and TRBJ1-6; D is unclear. This CDR3 contains 11 residues. In germline, CDR1 is MDHEN, CDR2 SYDVKM. V was cut by 2 bases and J by 13 bases, with 6 bases left in between. CDR3 DNA: TGTGCCAGCAGTTTACAAGGGCCCCTCCACTTT. Encoded protein: CASSLQGPLHF.

As regards this clonotype: At one end the junction does not follow the germline gene, possibly because of a read error. The chain couples TRBV5-4 to TRBJ1-1, with D perhaps matching TRBD1 (5 bases). Germline V lookup: CDR1 SGHNT, CDR2 YYREEE (reference sequence). The CDR3 is 14 residues long. The CDR3 spells CASSKLGEITKAFF. The CDR3 DNA is TGTGCCAGCAGCAAACTAGGGGAAATCACTAAAGCTTTCTTT.